Listed below are T cell receptor beta chains from one sample, sequenced in a study of blood T cell repertoires in COVID-19. Only in-frame clones appear in the TCRdb table, and some are missing; sequencing was by immunoSEQ multiplex PCR. This sample has approximately 150,000 clones, with about 90% found just once. Sequenced material: peripheral blood. The receptors were sampled from a man at least 80 years old with acute or convalescent COVID-19. Each CDR3 is given with its conserved first and last residue. The order of the fields is D gene, V gene, J gene, CDR3 protein. A D gene is named only where the DNA matches it firmly.

TRBD1	TRBV7-2	TRBJ1-6	CASSGTGEGFNSPLHF
TRBD2	TRBV9	TRBJ2-3	CASSVVGLDTDTQYF
-	TRBV27	TRBJ1-6	CASSIYRMGGSYNSPLHF
-	TRBV10-2	TRBJ1-6	CASSVVSYNSPLHF
TRBD1	TRBV30	TRBJ2-5	CAWSVTGGETQYF
-	TRBV20-1	TRBJ1-1	CSASETPGAFF
TRBD2	TRBV7-2	TRBJ2-5	CASSGGLAGGKTQYF
-	TRBV3-1/TRBV3-2	TRBJ1-5	CASSQEGAHNQPQHF
TRBD2	TRBV7-9	TRBJ2-5	CASSPGVLAGVYETQYF
-	TRBV4-1	TRBJ1-2	CASSQGGLGNYGYTF
-	TRBV7-2	TRBJ1-5	CASSAGWGNQPQHF
-	TRBV6-1	TRBJ2-7	CASSESPGGTYEQYF
-	TRBV12-2	TRBJ2-7	CASRNLGGRAYEQYF
-	TRBV5-1	TRBJ2-7	CASSLAGRGSSYEQYF
TRBD1	TRBV3-1/TRBV3-2	TRBJ1-1	CASSQVQGASTEAFF
-	TRBV7-9	TRBJ2-7	CASSLPGGLYEQYF
TRBD1	TRBV28	TRBJ2-1	CASIGTGRRQTPDNEQFF
-	TRBV5-6	TRBJ1-1	CASSGGRPPEAFF
-	TRBV7-8	TRBJ1-2	CASSPWDSGDVGYTF
TRBD1	TRBV28	TRBJ1-5	CASTRTGGVNQPQHF
TRBD1	TRBV5-1	TRBJ1-1	CASSSDRVGAFF
-	TRBV28	TRBJ1-6	CASVVSSYNSPLHF
TRBD1	TRBV5-1	TRBJ1-6	CASSLAGTGGADNSPLHF